This T cell receptor beta chain was sequenced for a study of cytomegalovirus exposure and HLA in healthy donors. Study observations and caveats: Within an earlier analysis, most TCR beta V segments proved productive either about 87% or about 30% of the time. In a later analysis, TCR beta V- and J-gene trimming was associated with a missense DCLRE1C variant. Some V segments could not be told apart, so they were left out, TRBV6-2 and TRBV6-3 among them.

CDR3 length: 16 amino acids. Germline CDR1 is ENHRY and CDR2 is SYGVKD. Trimming removed 10 bases at V and 5 bases at J, with 23 bases between. On this clone itself: The target antigen is unknown.

The PCR used 60 Vbeta and 13 Jbeta primers. Clones were read by immunoSEQ multiplex PCR, and TCRdb kept only the in-frame ones, dropping some. Among 95,000 to 150,000 clones, 75% to 85% were seen once, and the ten largest hold around 10%. This rearrangement joins TRBV10-3 to TRBJ2-2, with D possibly matching TRBD1 (6 bases). Sequences were obtained from PBMCs. This sequence originates from a man between 25 and 39 years old in good health and CMV-seropositive. The CDR3 DNA follows: TGTGCCAGCAACAGGGTTCCCGGGAAGAGTACCGGGGAGCTGTTTTTT. Its translation is CASNRVPGKSTGELFF.